This T cell receptor beta chain came from a study of blood T cells in healthy people across ages. There were healthy Caucasian individuals from Russia, aged about 6 to 100, serving as donors. A sample-barcoded 5' primer and a J-beta primer mix were used in a second PCR of about 6 to 11 cycles. TCRdb reprocessed the 5' RACE reads via MiXCR and lists one record per CDR3 protein. The sample includes nearly 800,000 distinct CDR3 sequences, 56% of them seen just once. Germline V lookup: CDR1 SGHTA, CDR2 FQGTGA. The V end lost 2 bases, the J end lost 4 bases, and 19 bases lay between the germline ends. There are 17 residues in the CDR3.

Sequencing was done on a sample of blood. The rearrangement joins TRBV7-3 to TRBJ2-3, with D perhaps assigned TRBD1 or TRBD2 (5 bases each). The source is a middle-aged man in good health. CDR3 region: CASSLQPSFGAPDTQYF. The DNA of the CDR3 is TGTGCCAGCAGCTTACAACCGTCTTTCGGGGCCCCAGATACGCAGTATTTT.